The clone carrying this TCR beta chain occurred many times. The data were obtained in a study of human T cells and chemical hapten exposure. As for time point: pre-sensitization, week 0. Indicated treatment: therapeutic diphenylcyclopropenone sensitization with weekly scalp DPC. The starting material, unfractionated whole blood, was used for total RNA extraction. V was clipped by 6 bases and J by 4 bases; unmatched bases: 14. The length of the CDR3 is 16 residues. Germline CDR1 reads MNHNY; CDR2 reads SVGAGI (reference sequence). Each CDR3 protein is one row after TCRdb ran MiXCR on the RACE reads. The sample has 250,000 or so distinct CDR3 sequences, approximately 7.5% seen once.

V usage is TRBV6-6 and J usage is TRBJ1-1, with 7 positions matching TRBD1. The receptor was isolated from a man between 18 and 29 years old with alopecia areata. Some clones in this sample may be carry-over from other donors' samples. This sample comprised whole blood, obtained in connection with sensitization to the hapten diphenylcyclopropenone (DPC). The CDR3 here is CASRRRGGDRSTEAFF. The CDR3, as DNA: TGTGCCAGCAGGCGTCGTGGAGGGGACAGATCCACTGAAGCTTTCTTT.